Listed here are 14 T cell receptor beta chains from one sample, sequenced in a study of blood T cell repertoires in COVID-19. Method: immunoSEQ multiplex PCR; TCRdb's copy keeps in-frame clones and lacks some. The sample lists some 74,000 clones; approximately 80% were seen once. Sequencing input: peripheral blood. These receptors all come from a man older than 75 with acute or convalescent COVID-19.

The chain's CDR3 is CATSGANSPYNEQFF. DNA of the CDR3: TGTGCCACCAGTGGGGCAAATTCCCCTTACAATGAGCAGTTCTTC. The chain is built from TRBV24-1 and TRBJ2-1, with unresolved D. The germline V gene encodes CDR1 KGHDR and CDR2 SFDVKD. V was shortened by 5 bases and J by 4 bases, with 14 bases between the two germline ends. The CDR3 spans 15 residues.

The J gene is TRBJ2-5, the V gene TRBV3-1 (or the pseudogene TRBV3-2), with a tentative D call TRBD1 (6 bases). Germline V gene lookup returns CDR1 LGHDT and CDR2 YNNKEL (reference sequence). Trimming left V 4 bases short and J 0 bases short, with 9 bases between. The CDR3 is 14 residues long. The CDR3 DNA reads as TGTGCCAGCAGCCCCCGGACAGACCAAGAGACCCAGTACTTC. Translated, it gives CASSPRTDQETQYF.

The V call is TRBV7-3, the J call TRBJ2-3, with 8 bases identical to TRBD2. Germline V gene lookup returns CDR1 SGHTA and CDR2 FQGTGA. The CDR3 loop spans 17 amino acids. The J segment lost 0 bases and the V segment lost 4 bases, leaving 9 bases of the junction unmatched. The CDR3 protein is CASSSSGSGSSTDTQYF. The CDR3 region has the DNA TGTGCCAGCAGCTCGTCGGGGAGCGGGAGTAGCACAGATACGCAGTATTTT.

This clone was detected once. The CDR3 DNA is TGTGCCAGCAGCTGGGGGACAGGGCAAGAGACCCAGTACTTC. It codes for CASSWGTGQETQYF. The chain combines TRBV5-4 with TRBJ2-5; 9 bases are shared with TRBD1. Germline V gene data show CDR1 as SGHNT and CDR2 as YYREEE (reference sequence). The J segment lost 2 bases and the V segment lost 3 bases, leaving 2 bases of the junction unmatched. The CDR3 has 14 residues.

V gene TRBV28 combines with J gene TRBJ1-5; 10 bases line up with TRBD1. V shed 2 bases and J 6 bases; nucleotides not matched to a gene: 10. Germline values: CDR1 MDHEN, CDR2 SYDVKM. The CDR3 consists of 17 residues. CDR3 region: CASSLGIGDRGGQPQHF. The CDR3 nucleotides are TGTGCCAGCAGTTTAGGGATTGGGGACAGGGGAGGTCAGCCCCAGCATTTT.

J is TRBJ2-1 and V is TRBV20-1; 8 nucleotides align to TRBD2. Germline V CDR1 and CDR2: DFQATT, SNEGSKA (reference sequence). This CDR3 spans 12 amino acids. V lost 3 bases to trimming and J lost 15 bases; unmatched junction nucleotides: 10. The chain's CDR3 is CSASLKTSDRFF. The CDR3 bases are TGCAGTGCTAGTCTAAAGACTAGCGATAGGTTCTTC.

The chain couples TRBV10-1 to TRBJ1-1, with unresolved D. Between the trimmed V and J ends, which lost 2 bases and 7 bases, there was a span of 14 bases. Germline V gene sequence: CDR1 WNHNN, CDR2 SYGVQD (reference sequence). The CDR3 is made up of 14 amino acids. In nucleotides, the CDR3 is TGCGCCAGCAGTGAGGACGGGGTGAGGAGTGAAGCTTTCTTT. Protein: CASSEDGVRSEAFF.

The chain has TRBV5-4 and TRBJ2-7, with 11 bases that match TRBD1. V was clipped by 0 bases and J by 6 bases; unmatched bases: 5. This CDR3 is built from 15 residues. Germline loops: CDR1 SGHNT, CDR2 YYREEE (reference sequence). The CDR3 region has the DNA TGTGCCAGCAGCTTGGAGGGGGACAGGGGGATCGAGCAGTACTTC. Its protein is CASSLEGDRGIEQYF.

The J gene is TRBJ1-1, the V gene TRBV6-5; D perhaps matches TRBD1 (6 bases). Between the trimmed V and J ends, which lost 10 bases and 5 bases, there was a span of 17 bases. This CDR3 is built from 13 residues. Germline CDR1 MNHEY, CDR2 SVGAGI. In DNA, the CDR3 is TGTGCCACCAAGGGGGAGGGGAGGACTGAAGCTTTCTTT. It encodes CATKGEGRTEAFF.

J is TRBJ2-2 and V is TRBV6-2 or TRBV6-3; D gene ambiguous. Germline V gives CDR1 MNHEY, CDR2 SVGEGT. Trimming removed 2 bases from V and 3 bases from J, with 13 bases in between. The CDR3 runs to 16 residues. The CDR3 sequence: CASSYGLGDDTGELFF. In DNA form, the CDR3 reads TGTGCCAGCAGTTACGGGTTAGGAGACGACACCGGGGAGCTGTTTTTT.

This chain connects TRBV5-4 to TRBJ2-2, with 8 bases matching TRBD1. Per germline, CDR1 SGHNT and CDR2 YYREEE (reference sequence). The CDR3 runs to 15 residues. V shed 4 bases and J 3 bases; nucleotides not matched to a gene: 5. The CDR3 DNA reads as TGTGCCAGCAGCCGGACAGGGATTGACACCGGGGAGCTGTTTTTT. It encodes CASSRTGIDTGELFF.

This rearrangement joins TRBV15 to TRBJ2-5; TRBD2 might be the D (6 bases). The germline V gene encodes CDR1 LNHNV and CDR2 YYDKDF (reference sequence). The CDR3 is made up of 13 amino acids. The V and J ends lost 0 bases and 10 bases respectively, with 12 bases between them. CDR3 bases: TGTGCCACCAGCAGAGAGGAGGGACGGTACCAGTACTTC. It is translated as CATSREEGRYQYF.

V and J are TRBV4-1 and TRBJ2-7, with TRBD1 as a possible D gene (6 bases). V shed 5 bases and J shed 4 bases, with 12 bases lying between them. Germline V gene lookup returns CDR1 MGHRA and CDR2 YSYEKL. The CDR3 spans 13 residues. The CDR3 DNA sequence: TGCGCCAGCAGCTCACGACAGGAGTACGAGCAGTACTTC. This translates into CASSSRQEYEQYF.

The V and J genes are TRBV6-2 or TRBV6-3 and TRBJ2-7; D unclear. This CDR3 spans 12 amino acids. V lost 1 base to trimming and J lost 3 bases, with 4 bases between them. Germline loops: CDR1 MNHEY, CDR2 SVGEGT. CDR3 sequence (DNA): TGTGCCAGCAGTTACTTTAGCTACGAGCAGTACTTC. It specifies CASSYFSYEQYF.